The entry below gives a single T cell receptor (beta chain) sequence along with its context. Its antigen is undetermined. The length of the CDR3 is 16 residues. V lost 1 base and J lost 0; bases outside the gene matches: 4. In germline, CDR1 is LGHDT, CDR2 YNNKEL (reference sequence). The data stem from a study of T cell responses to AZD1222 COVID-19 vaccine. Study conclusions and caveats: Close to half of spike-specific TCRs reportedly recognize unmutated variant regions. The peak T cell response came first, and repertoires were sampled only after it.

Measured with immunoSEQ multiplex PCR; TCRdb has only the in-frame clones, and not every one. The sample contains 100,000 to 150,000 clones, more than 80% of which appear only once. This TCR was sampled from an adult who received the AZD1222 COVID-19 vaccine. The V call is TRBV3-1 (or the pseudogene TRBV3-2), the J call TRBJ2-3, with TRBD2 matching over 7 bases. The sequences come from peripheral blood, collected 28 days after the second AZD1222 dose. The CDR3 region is CASSQGPAGSTDTQYF. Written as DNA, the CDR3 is TGTGCCAGCAGCCAAGGTCCAGCGGGAAGCACAGATACGCAGTATTTT.